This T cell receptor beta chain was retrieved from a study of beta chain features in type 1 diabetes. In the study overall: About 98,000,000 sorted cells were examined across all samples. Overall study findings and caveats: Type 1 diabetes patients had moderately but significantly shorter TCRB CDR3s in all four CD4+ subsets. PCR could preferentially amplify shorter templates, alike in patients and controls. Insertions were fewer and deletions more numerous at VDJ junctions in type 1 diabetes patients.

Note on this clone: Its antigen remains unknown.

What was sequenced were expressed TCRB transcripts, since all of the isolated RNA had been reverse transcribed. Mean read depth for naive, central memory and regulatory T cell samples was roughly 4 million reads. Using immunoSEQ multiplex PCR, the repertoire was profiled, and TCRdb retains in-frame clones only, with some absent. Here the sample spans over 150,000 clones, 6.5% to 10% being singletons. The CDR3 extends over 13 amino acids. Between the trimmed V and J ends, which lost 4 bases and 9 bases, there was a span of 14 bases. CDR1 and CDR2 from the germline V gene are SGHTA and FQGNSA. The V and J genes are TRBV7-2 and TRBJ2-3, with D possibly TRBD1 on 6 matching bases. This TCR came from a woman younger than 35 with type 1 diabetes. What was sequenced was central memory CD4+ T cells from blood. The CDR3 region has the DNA TGTGCCAGCAGCTCCTTAGGGACACCGACGCAGTATTTT. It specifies CASSSLGTPTQYF.